This TCR beta chain stems from a study of Ad26.COV2.S vaccination and SARS-CoV-2 variants. Trimming took off 2 bases at V and 7 bases at J, with 12 bases between the two ends. Germline V lookup: CDR1 MNHEY, CDR2 SVGEGT. The CDR3 covers 14 residues. A remark on this clone: The antigen is not known.

The assay was immunoSEQ multiplex PCR, and TCRdb's table has in-frame clones only and misses some. The sample yields 350,000 to 400,000 clones, about 88% seen once. Study findings and constraints: Spike-specific TCR breadth in vaccine recipients exceeded that seen in placebo recipients.

The sample's treatment: around 19 received Ad26.COV2.S at low or high dose, single or two shots; several received placebo; per-sample allocation not given. It was on day 63 after the first vaccine or placebo injection that samples were taken. Expressing Wuhan-strain SARS-CoV-2 spike, an Ad26 vector served as the vaccine. The chain carries TRBV6-2 or TRBV6-3 and TRBJ1-5; no clear D. This receptor was taken from a person between 18 and 65 years old who received the Ad26.COV2.S COVID-19 vaccine or a placebo. The starting material was peripheral blood, obtained in a trial of Ad26.COV2.S vaccine versus placebo. The DNA for the CDR3 is TGTGCCAGCAGTTACGGGCAGGCTAGGCAGCCCCAGCATTTT. Translating it yields CASSYGQARQPQHF.